The clone carrying this T cell receptor (beta chain) occurred a few times. The V gene's germline CDR1 is MNHEY and CDR2 SVGAGI. The CDR3 totals 15 residues. Trimming stripped 0 bases from V and 8 bases from J, with 13 bases between. The sample comes from a study of cytomegalovirus exposure and HLA in healthy donors. The PCR employed 60 Vbeta primers together with 13 Jbeta primers. Assay used: immunoSEQ multiplex PCR; TCRdb lists only in-frame clones, some missing. This sample has 45,000 to 70,000 clones; around four fifths occur once, and the top ten carry roughly 1.4%. Healthy bone marrow donors made up the donor group. The study sampled nominally healthy donors, though unrecorded immune exposures were likely.

The chain recombines TRBV6-5 with TRBJ1-4; possible D gene TRBD1, 5 bases. The sequence derives from a man aged 25 to 40 in good health and CMV-seronegative. Sample: PBMCs. This CDR3 reads CASSYSDILGEKLFF. CDR3 sequence (DNA): TGTGCCAGCAGTTACTCGGACATCCTGGGGGAAAAACTGTTTTTT.